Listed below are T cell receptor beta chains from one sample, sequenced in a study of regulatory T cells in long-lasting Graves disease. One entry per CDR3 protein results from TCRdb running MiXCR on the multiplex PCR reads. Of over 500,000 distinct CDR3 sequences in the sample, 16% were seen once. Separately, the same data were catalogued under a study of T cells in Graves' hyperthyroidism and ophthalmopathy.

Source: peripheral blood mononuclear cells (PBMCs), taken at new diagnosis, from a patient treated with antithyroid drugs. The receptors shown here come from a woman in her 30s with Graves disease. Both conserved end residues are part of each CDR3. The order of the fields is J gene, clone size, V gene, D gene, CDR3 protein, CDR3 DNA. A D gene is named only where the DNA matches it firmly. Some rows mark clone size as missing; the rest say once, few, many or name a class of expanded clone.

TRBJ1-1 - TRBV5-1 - CASSLAAPGVRVEAFF TGCGCCAGCAGCTTGGCCGCGCCTGGGGTAAGAGTTGAAGCTTTCTTT
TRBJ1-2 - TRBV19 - CASSMGGGVAYGYTF TGTGCCAGTAGTATGGGGGGAGGGGTCGCCTATGGCTACACCTTC
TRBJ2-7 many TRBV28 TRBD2 CASSQSSGRGREQYF TGTGCCAGCAGTCAATCCAGCGGGAGGGGGCGCGAGCAGTACTTC
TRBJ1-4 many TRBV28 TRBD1 CASGEGGTGTNEKLFF TGTGCCAGCGGGGAGGGAGGGACAGGAACTAATGAAAAACTGTTTTTT
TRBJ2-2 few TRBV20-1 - CSGKGLLNTGELFF TGCAGTGGGAAGGGACTCTTAAACACCGGGGAGCTGTTTTTT
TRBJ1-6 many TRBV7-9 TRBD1 CASSLTETGDSPLHF TGTGCCAGCAGCTTGACGGAAACAGGGGATTCACCCCTCCACTTT
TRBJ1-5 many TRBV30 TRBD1 CAWSEQGNNQPQHF TGTGCCTGGAGTGAACAGGGGAACAATCAGCCCCAGCATTTT
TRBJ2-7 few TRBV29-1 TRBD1 CSVEGQGFYEQYF TGCAGCGTGGAAGGACAGGGTTTCTACGAGCAGTACTTC
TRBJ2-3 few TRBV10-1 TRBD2 CASSPGTSSDTQYF TGCGCCAGCAGTCCCGGGACTAGCTCAGATACGCAGTATTTT
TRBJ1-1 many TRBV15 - CATSRGRNPNTEAFF TGTGCCACCAGCAGAGGACGGAACCCGAACACTGAAGCTTTCTTT
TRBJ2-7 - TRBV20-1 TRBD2 CSAEHRAGNYEQYF TGCAGTGCAGAACACCGAGCGGGAAACTACGAGCAGTACTTC
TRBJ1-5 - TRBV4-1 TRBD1 CASSLSGTGLNQPQHF TGCGCCAGCAGCCTGTCCGGGACAGGGTTAAATCAGCCCCAGCATTTT
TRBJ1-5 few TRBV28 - CASSPFPFEPQHF TGTGCCAGCAGCCCCTTCCCGTTCGAGCCCCAGCATTTT
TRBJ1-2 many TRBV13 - CASSHQGFGAQNGYTF TGTGCCAGCAGCCACCAGGGGTTCGGGGCACAAAATGGCTACACCTTC
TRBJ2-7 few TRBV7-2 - CASSFSSGTQEQYF TGTGCCAGCAGCTTTTCTTCAGGGACGCAGGAGCAGTACTTC
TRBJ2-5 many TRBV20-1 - CSARDLETQYF TGCAGTGCTAGAGACCTAGAGACCCAGTACTTC
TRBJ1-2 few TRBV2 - CASSQGVGVLSYGYTF TGCGCCAGCAGCCAGGGCGTAGGGGTTTTAAGCTATGGCTACACCTTC
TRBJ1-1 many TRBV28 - CAVRDVGTEAFF TGTGCCGTGAGGGATGTGGGCACTGAAGCTTTCTTT
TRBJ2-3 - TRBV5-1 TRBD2 CASSLTGGRTDTQYF TGCGCCAGCAGCTTGACGGGAGGCCGGACAGATACGCAGTATTTT
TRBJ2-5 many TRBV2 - CASKYRVETQYF TGTGCCAGCAAGTACAGGGTTGAGACCCAGTACTTC
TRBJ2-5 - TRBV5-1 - CASSSLRETQYF TGCGCCAGCAGCTCTCTCCGGGAGACCCAGTACTTC
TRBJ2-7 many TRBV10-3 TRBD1 CAIGVDRGAYEQYF TGTGCCATCGGTGTCGACAGGGGGGCCTACGAGCAGTACTTC
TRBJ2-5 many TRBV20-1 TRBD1 CSARTGEVGETQYF TGCAGTGCTCGAACAGGGGAAGTCGGAGAGACCCAGTACTTC
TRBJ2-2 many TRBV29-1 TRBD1 CSAMTGGYGELFF TGCAGCGCTATGACAGGGGGGTACGGGGAGCTGTTTTTT
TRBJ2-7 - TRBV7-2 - CASSSERAAYEQYF TGTGCCAGCAGCTCGGAGCGGGCAGCCTACGAGCAGTACTTC
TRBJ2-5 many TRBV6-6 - CASSYSSRDLGETQYF TGTGCCAGCAGTTACTCGAGCAGGGACCTAGGAGAGACCCAGTACTTC
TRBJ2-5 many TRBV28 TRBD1 CASSFGDSQETQYF TGTGCCAGCAGTTTCGGGGACAGCCAAGAGACCCAGTACTTC
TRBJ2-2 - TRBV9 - CASSVESGGTGELFF TGTGCCAGCAGCGTAGAATCTGGGGGCACCGGGGAGCTGTTTTTT
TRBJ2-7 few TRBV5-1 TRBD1 CASSLGLQGHEQYF TGCGCCAGCAGCTTGGGTTTACAGGGGCACGAGCAGTACTTC
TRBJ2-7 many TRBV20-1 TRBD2 CSARDGLAGTYEQYF TGCAGTGCTAGAGATGGACTAGCGGGGACCTACGAGCAGTACTTC
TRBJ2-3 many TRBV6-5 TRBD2 CASSSTAGGPDTQYF TGTGCCAGCAGTTCAACGGCGGGAGGGCCAGATACGCAGTATTTT
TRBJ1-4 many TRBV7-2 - CASSLGGGVREKLFF TGTGCCAGCAGCTTAGGGGGGGGGGTCCGTGAAAAACTGTTTTTT
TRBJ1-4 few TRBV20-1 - CSAHGGGGRDEKLFF TGCAGTGCTCACGGAGGCGGGGGGCGAGATGAAAAACTGTTTTTT
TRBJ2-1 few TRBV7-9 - CTAEQGSYNEQFF TGTACCGCGGAACAGGGTTCCTACAATGAGCAGTTCTTC
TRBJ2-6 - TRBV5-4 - CASSQTSVGPGANVLTF TGTGCCAGCAGCCAGACTAGTGTAGGCCCCGGGGCCAACGTCCTGACTTTC
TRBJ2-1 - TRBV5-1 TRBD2 CASSWGLAGGGYNEQFF TGCGCCAGCAGCTGGGGACTAGCGGGGGGAGGGTACAATGAGCAGTTCTTC
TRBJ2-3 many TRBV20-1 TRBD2 CSATRAGGTDTQYF TGCAGTGCAACTAGAGCGGGGGGCACAGATACGCAGTATTTT
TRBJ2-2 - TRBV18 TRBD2 CASSPTSGSANTGELFF TGTGCCAGCTCACCGACTAGCGGGAGTGCAAACACCGGGGAGCTGTTTTTT
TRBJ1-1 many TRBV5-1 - CASTQQGHTEAFF TGCGCCAGCACCCAGCAGGGGCACACTGAAGCTTTCTTT
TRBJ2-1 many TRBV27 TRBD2 CASSLLASGYNEQFF TGTGCCAGCAGTTTATTGGCTAGCGGGTACAATGAGCAGTTCTTC
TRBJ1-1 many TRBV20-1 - CSARATFGEAFF TGCAGTGCTAGAGCAACGTTTGGTGAAGCTTTCTTT
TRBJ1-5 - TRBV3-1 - CASSPGAPGQPQHF TGTGCCAGCAGCCCCGGCGCCCCAGGGCAGCCCCAGCATTTT
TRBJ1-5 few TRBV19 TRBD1 CASSSDRVSQPQHF TGTGCCAGTAGTAGTGACAGGGTCAGTCAGCCCCAGCATTTT
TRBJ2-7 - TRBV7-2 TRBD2 CASSPPPGLSYEQYF TGTGCCAGCTCACCACCCCCGGGACTATCTTACGAGCAGTACTTC
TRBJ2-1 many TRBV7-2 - CASSLGGGAFSDEQFF TGTGCCAGCAGCTTAGGCGGGGGCGCCTTTAGCGATGAGCAGTTCTTC
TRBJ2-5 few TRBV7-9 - CASSFEGVIQETQYF TGTGCCAGCAGCTTTGAGGGGGTCATTCAAGAGACCCAGTACTTC
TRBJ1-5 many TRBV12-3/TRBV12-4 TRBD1 CASSDRDRVGQPQHF TGTGCCAGCAGTGACCGGGACAGGGTAGGTCAGCCCCAGCATTTT